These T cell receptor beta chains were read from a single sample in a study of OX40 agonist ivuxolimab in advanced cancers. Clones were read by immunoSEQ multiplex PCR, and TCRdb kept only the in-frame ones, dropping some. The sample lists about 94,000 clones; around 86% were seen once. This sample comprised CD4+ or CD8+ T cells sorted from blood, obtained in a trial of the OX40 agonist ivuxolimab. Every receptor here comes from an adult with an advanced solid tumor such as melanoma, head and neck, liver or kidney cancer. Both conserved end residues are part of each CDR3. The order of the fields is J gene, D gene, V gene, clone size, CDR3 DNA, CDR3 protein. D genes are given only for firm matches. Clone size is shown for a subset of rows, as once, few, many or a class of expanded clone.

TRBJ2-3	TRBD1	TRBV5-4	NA	TGTGCCAGCAGCTTGGCCGGGACAGGGGGTAGCACAGATACGCAGTATTTT	CASSLAGTGGSTDTQYF
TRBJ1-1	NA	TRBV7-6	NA	TGTGCCAGCAGCTTGGGGATTTCAAGCACTGAAGCTTTCTTT	CASSLGISSTEAFF
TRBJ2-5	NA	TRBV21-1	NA	TGTGCCAGCAGCAAAGGCGGCAGGGGGCAAGAGACCCAGTACTTC	CASSKGGRGQETQYF
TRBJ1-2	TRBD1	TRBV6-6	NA	TGTGCCAGCAGAGATACAGGGGGCCTTGGCTACACCTTC	CASRDTGGLGYTF
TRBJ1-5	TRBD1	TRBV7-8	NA	TGTGCCAGCAGCTTATGGACAGGGTCATCGCAGCCCCAGCATTTT	CASSLWTGSSQPQHF
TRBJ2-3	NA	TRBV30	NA	TGTGCCTGGAGTGGGTCGAGGGACACGCAGTATTTT	CAWSGSRDTQYF
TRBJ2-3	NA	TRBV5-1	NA	TGCGCCAGCAGCTTGGCCGTTTTCTCGCGGGGAAGCACAGATACGCAGTATTTT	CASSLAVFSRGSTDTQYF
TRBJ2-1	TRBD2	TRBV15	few	TGTGCCACCAGCAGTTCTAGCGGGGGGGATAGGAGGGGCTACAATGAGCAGTTCTTC	CATSSSSGGDRRGYNEQFF
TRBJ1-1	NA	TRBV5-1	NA	TGCGCCAGCAAGATGGGGATGTACACTGAAGCTTTCTTT	CASKMGMYTEAFF
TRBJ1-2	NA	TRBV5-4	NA	TGTGCCAGCAGCCAGGACAGCCTATATGGCTACACCTTC	CASSQDSLYGYTF
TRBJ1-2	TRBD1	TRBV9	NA	TGTGCCAGCAGCACAAGCCCGGGACAGAATGTTCGTGAGTATGGCTACACCTTC	CASSTSPGQNVREYGYTF
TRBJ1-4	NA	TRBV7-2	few	TGTGCCAGCAGCTTATCGGGAGGTGAAAAACTGTTTTTT	CASSLSGGEKLFF
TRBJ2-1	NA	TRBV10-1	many	TGCGCCAGCAGTGAAAGGGGTTTCGGGGGACGTCCGTACAATGAGCAGTTCTTC	CASSERGFGGRPYNEQFF
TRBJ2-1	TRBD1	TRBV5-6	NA	TGTGCCAGCAGCGCCATGAGGGACAGCCTATACAATGAGCAGTTCTTC	CASSAMRDSLYNEQFF
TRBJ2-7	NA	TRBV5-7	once	TGTGCCAGCAGCGTTACCTACGAGCAGTACTTC	CASSVTYEQYF
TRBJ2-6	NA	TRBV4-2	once	TGTGCCAGCAGCCAGGCAAGACTAGGAGGGGCCAACGTCCTGACTTTC	CASSQARLGGANVLTF
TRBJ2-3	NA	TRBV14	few	TGTGCCAGCAGCCGGAGACTTAAGGATACGCAGTATTTT	CASSRRLKDTQYF
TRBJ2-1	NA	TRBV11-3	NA	TGTGCCAGCAGCTTAATGGGGGGGCGCGATGAGCAGTTCTTC	CASSLMGGRDEQFF
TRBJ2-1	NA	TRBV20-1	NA	TGCAGCTCTCGGACAACCAATGAGCAGTTCTTC	CSSRTTNEQFF
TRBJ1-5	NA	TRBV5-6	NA	TGTGCCAGCAGCGCCTCGACAGGAGCCAACAATCAGCCCCAGCATTTT	CASSASTGANNQPQHF
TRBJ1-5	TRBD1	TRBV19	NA	TGTGCCAGTAGTCCGAAGACAGGGGGCGGGCAGCCCCAGCATTTT	CASSPKTGGGQPQHF
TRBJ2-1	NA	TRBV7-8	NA	TGTGCCAGCAGCTTAACTTACGGACAGTTCGATGAGCAGTTCTTC	CASSLTYGQFDEQFF
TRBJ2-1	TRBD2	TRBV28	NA	TGTGCCAGCAGTCTCGGGGGGTTAAGGTCCTACAATGAGCAGTTCTTC	CASSLGGLRSYNEQFF
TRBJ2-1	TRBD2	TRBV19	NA	TGTGCCAGTATATGGCATAGCGGGGGCCTCCTTGGCAATGAGCAGTTCTTC	CASIWHSGGLLGNEQFF
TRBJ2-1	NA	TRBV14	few	TGTGCCAGCAGCCAAGTCAATGAGCAGTTCTTC	CASSQVNEQFF
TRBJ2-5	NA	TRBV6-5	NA	TGTGCCAGCAGTTCTTCTATCCTCGAACAAGAGACCCAGTACTTC	CASSSSILEQETQYF
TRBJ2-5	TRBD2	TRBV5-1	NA	TGCGCCAGCAGCTTAGCGGGGGGCCTACAAGAGACCCAGTACTTC	CASSLAGGLQETQYF
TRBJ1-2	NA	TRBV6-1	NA	TGTGCCAGCGGGGGATGGACAGCTAACTATGGCTACACCTTC	CASGGWTANYGYTF
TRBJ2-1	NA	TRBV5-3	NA	TGTGCCAGCAGGTCGGTGGTATACAATGAGCAGTTCTTC	CASRSVVYNEQFF
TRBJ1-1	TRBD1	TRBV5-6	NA	TGTGCCAGCAGCTTGGCGGACAGGGGGTCAGGGACTGAAGCTTTCTTT	CASSLADRGSGTEAFF
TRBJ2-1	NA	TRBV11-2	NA	TGTGCCAGCAGCTCCCCCGGGGGTGAGCAGTTCTTC	CASSSPGGEQFF
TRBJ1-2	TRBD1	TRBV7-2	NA	TGTGCCAGCAGGGGACAGGGGGCTGATGGCTACACCTTC	CASRGQGADGYTF
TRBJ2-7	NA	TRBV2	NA	TGTGCCAGCAGTTCGGGAACAGGGCTATCCTACGAGCAGTACTTC	CASSSGTGLSYEQYF
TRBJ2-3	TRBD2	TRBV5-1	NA	TGCGCCAGCGGGGAGCGGGGGGGCACAGATACGCAGTATTTT	CASGERGGTDTQYF
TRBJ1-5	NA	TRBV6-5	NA	TGTGCCAGCAGGTCCGACAGGTACAGTCAGCCCCAGCATTTT	CASRSDRYSQPQHF
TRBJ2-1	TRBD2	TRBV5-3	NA	TGTGCCAGAAGCCTGTTCCCCCTAGCGGACCACAGGGAGCAGTTCTTC	CARSLFPLADHREQFF
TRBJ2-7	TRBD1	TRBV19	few	TGTGCCACTCGGGACAGGGAATTCTACGAGCAGTACTTC	CATRDREFYEQYF
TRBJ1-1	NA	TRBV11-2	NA	TGTGCCAGCAGCTTAGAGGCCGGTGGGGGCACTGAAGCTTTCTTT	CASSLEAGGGTEAFF
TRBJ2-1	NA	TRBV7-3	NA	TGTGCCAGCAGCTTAGGAGGGGGCGCCTACAATGAGCAGTTCTTC	CASSLGGGAYNEQFF
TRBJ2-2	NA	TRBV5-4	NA	TGTGCCAGCAGGGGAGGAGGGGGCCTCGGGCGAACCGGGGAGCTGTTTTTT	CASRGGGGLGRTGELFF
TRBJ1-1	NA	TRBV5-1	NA	TGCGCCAGCAGCTTGGTAGGAGCAACGAACACTGAAGCTTTCTTT	CASSLVGATNTEAFF
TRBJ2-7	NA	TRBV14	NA	TGTGCCAGCAGCCACAATTACGAGCAGTACTTC	CASSHNYEQYF
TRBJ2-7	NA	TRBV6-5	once	TGTGCCAGCATACCGACAGCTAGTTCCTACGAGCAGTACTTC	CASIPTASSYEQYF
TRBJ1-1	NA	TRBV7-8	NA	TGTGCCAGCAGCTTACTGGCGAACACTGAAGCTTTCTTT	CASSLLANTEAFF
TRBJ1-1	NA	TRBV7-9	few	TGTGCCAGCAGCTCCGTTGGGGTACAGCCTGAAGCTTTCTTT	CASSSVGVQPEAFF
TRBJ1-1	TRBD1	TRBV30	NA	TGTGCCTGGAGTGACCTGACAGGGGGGAACACTGAAGCTTTCTTT	CAWSDLTGGNTEAFF
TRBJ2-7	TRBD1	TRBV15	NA	TGTGCCACCAGCAGAGGTGGGACAGGGAGCTACGAGCAGTACTTC	CATSRGGTGSYEQYF
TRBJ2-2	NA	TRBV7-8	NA	TGTGCCAGCAGCCTAACCAACAGTGAATCCGGGGAGCTGTTTTTT	CASSLTNSESGELFF
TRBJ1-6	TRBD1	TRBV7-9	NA	TGTGCCAGCAGCCATGGGGGGGACAGGGTAAATTCACCCCTCCACTTT	CASSHGGDRVNSPLHF